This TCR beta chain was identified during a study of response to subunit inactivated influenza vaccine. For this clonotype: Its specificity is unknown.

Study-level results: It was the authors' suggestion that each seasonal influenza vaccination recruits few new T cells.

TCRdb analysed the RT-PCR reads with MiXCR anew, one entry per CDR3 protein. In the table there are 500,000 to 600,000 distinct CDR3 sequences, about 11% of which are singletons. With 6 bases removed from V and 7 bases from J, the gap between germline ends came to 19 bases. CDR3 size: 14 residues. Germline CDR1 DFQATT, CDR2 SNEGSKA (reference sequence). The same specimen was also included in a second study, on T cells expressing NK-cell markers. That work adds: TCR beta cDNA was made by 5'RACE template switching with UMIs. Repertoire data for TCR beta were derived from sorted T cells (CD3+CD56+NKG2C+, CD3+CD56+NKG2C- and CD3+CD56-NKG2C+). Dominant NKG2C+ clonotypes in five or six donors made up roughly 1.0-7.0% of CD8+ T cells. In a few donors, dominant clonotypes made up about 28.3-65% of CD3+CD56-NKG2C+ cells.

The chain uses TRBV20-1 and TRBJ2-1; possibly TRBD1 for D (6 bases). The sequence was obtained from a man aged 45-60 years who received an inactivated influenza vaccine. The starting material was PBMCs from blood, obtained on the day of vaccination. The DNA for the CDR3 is TGCAGTGCCGAATCAGGGACAAGGCTAAATGAGCAGTTCTTC. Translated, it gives CSAESGTRLNEQFF.